These T cell receptor beta chains were read from a single sample in a study of neurological immune-mediated disorders. One entry per CDR3 protein, called by TCRdb with MiXCR from the 5' RACE reads. The data show about 50,000 distinct CDR3 sequences, under 2% seen once. What was sequenced was PBMCs. The receptor set was obtained from a woman aged 40 to 50 with multiple sclerosis. CDR3s include the opening cysteine and the closing phenylalanine or tryptophan. The order of the fields is clone size, J gene, V gene, D gene, CDR3 protein, CDR3 DNA. The D gene is left open where the match is weak. The size entry is marked missing in some rows and otherwise reads once, few, many or a size class.

>many|TRBJ1-1|TRBV12-3/TRBV12-4|.
CASSLSTGNTEAFF
TGTGCCAGCAGTTTAAGTACAGGGAACACTGAAGCTTTCTTT
>many|TRBJ1-5|TRBV5-1|TRBD1
CASSAQGAEGPQHF
TGCGCCAGCAGCGCACAGGGGGCGGAGGGGCCCCAGCATTTT
>many|TRBJ2-2|TRBV5-1|TRBD2
CASSLTGGPNTGELFF
TGCGCCAGCAGCTTAACGGGGGGTCCGAACACCGGGGAGCTGTTTTTT
>many|TRBJ2-5|TRBV20-1|.
CSARDTRSQETQYF
TGCAGTGCTAGAGATACCAGGAGCCAAGAGACCCAGTACTTC
>many|TRBJ2-2|TRBV20-1|TRBD1
CSARRTGGTGELFF
TGCAGTGCTAGACGGACAGGGGGCACCGGGGAGCTGTTTTTT
>many|TRBJ2-3|TRBV5-1|.
CASSLDTGSTDTQYF
TGCGCCAGCAGCTTGGATACGGGGAGCACAGATACGCAGTATTTT
>many|TRBJ2-7|TRBV5-1|.
CASSSRQRTVSYEQYF
TGCGCCAGCAGCTCACGACAGCGGACAGTTTCCTACGAGCAGTACTTC
>many|TRBJ2-1|TRBV25-1|.
CASSGNEQFF
TGTGCCAGCAGTGGCAATGAGCAGTTCTTC
>many|TRBJ2-7|TRBV9|.
CASSVGDSYEQYF
TGTGCCAGCAGCGTGGGGGACTCCTACGAGCAGTACTTC
>.|TRBJ1-1|TRBV20-1|.
CSARALRRDTEAFF
TGCAGTGCTAGAGCACTCAGGAGGGACACTGAAGCTTTCTTT